These 23 T cell receptor beta chains were sequenced from one sample in a study of cytomegalovirus exposure and HLA in healthy donors (dated by TCRdb to 2017 to 2019). Preparation of the library involved the immunoSEQ multiplex PCR assay. For the multiplex PCR, a mixture combining 60 forward primers for TCR Vbeta segments and 13 reverse primers for TCR Jbeta segments was used. Drawn from immuneACCESS, this table holds only the in-frame rearrangements with V and J called that TCRdb kept. Clones are partly lost; checked studies trace under half to an unresolved V gene and leave the rest unexplained. The sample yields approximately 140,000 clones; around 79% were counted once. Approximately 6% of the sample belongs to the ten largest clones. The sample taken for sequencing was PBMCs. The receptors were gathered from a middle-aged man in good health and CMV-seropositive.

The CDR3 sequence: CASSLTGVKGNEQFF. CDR3 DNA sequence: TGTGCCAGCAGCTTAACAGGGGTAAAAGGCAATGAGCAGTTCTTC. The chain combines TRBV7-8 with TRBJ2-1, with 7 bases fitting TRBD1. The germline V gene encodes CDR1 SGHVS and CDR2 FQNEAQ. V dropped 2 bases and J dropped 6; count of bases not matched to a gene: 7. This CDR3 has 15 residues.

The chain links TRBV30 to TRBJ1-5; 8 positions match TRBD1. The germline CDR1 and CDR2 sequences are GTSNPN and SVGIG (reference sequence). The CDR3 covers 14 residues. V lost 1 base, J lost 6 bases, and 5 bases stayed unmatched. CDR3 loop: CAWSGGRGLQPQHF. For the CDR3, the DNA is TGTGCCTGGAGTGGGGGCAGGGGGCTTCAGCCCCAGCATTTT.

The rearrangement links TRBV7-9 to TRBJ1-3; the D gene is possibly TRBD1 (5 bases). The V gene's germline CDR1 is SEHNR and CDR2 FQNEAQ (reference sequence). V was pared by 5 bases and J by 0 bases, with 11 bases between. This CDR3 is 15 amino acids long. Here the CDR3 DNA reads TGTGCCAGCAGCCCTCTGGACAACTCTGGAAACACCATATATTTT. Translated, it gives CASSPLDNSGNTIYF.

V usage is TRBV5-1 and J usage is TRBJ2-5; tentative D call: TRBD1 (6 bases). Per the germline V gene, CDR1 is SGHRS and CDR2 is YFSETQ. The CDR3 has 15 residues. V dropped 0 bases and J dropped 5 bases, with 14 bases sitting between them. CDR3 DNA sequence: TGCGCCAGCAGCTTGGGGACAGCCTCGGGGGAGACCCAGTACTTC. Translation: CASSLGTASGETQYF.

The chain joins TRBV7-6 to TRBJ1-5; D is unclear. The CDR3 contains 14 residues. The germline gives CDR1 SGHVS, CDR2 FNYEAQ. Trimming pared 2 bases from V and 0 bases from J, leaving 5 bases between. The CDR3 loop reads CASSLTSSNQPQHF. The CDR3, as DNA: TGTGCCAGCAGCTTAACAAGTAGCAATCAGCCCCAGCATTTT. Looking up the rest from reference TRBV7-6 and TRBJ1-5 gives the full variable domain: GAGVSQSPRYKVTKRGQDVALRCDPISGHVSLYWYRQALGQGPEFLTYFNYEAQQDKSGLPNDRFSAERPEGSISTLTIQRTEQRDSAMYRCASSLTSSNQPQHFGDGTRLSIL.

This rearrangement joins TRBV11-2 to TRBJ2-7, with 8 bases fitting TRBD1. V shed 5 bases, J shed 4 bases, and the junction held 10 bases outside the gene matches. Germline V CDR1 and CDR2: SGHAT, FQNNGV. CDR3 length: 15 amino acids. The DNA of the CDR3 is TGTGCCAGCAGCGTTACAGGGGGGCTTTCGTACGAGCAGTACTTC. This gives the protein CASSVTGGLSYEQYF.

About this clone: At one boundary the junction diverges from the germline segment, which might be a read error. The rearrangement links TRBV7-6 to TRBJ2-7, with 9 positions matching TRBD1. Germline V gene sequence: CDR1 SGHVS, CDR2 FNYEAQ. CDR3 length: 17 residues. CDR3 sequence (DNA): TGTGCCAGCAGCCGATATACTTCCGGGACAGGGTCCTTCGAGCAGTACTTC. Its translation is CASSRYTSGTGSFEQYF. The full variable domain, rest sourced from reference TRBV7-6 and TRBJ2-7, is GAGVSQSPRYKVTKRGQDVALRCDPISGHVSLYWYRQALGQGPEFLTYFNYEAQQDKSGLPNDRFSAERPEGSISTLTIQRTEQRDSAMYRCASSRYTSGTGSFEQYFGPGTRLTVT.

V gene TRBV28 combines with J gene TRBJ1-5; D is uncertain. Germline values: CDR1 MDHEN, CDR2 SYDVKM. CDR3 length: 16 amino acids. V dropped 5 bases and J dropped 3 bases, with 17 bases sitting between them. The CDR3 sequence: CASSPSRARVNQPQHF. CDR3 in DNA: TGTGCCAGCAGTCCCTCGAGGGCGCGAGTCAATCAGCCCCAGCATTTT.

The V call is TRBV6-1, the J call TRBJ2-3; TRBD1 matches at 12 bases. V shed 6 bases and J 4 bases; nucleotides not matched to a gene: 5. Germline assignment: CDR1 MNHNS and CDR2 SASEGT. The CDR3 runs 15 residues. DNA for the CDR3: TGTGCCAGCAGAAAGGGACAGGGGGCTTCAGATACGCAGTATTTT. Protein sequence: CASRKGQGASDTQYF.

The chain employs TRBV5-1 and TRBJ2-1; 13 bases agree with TRBD2. Losses at the gene ends were 2 bases for V and 3 bases for J; bases not matched to a gene: 2. This CDR3 spans 16 amino acids. Germline V CDR1 and CDR2: SGHRS, YFSETQ. In nucleotides, the CDR3 is TGCGCCAGCAGCTTACGGACTAGCGGGGGCTACAATGAGCAGTTCTTC. Amino acids: CASSLRTSGGYNEQFF.

The J gene is TRBJ2-3, the V gene TRBV5-5, with 10 nucleotides matching TRBD2. CDR1 SGHKS and CDR2 YYEKEE come from the germline V gene (reference sequence). This CDR3 has 14 amino acids. After removal of 4 bases from V and 1 base from J, the junction contained 0 bases not matched to a gene. In nucleotides, the CDR3 is TGTGCCAGCAGCGGGACTAGCGGCACAGATACGCAGTATTTT. This gives the protein CASSGTSGTDTQYF.

As for this clone: A read error may produce the germline difference seen at one junction end. This chain uses TRBV7-7 with TRBJ2-1; TRBD2 is a possible D gene (5 bases). Germline CDR1 SSHAT, CDR2 FNYEAQ (reference sequence). CDR3 size: 13 residues. CDR3: CASSQTGSNEQFF. DNA of the CDR3: TGTGCTAGCAGCCAAACGGGGAGCAATGAGCAGTTCTTC.

CDR3 sequence reads: CASSLVAGGPHEQYF. CDR3 coding DNA: TGTGCCAGCAGTTTAGTAGCGGGAGGGCCCCACGAGCAGTACTTC. The chain joins TRBV5-4 to TRBJ2-7; TRBD2 matches at 11 bases. This CDR3 spans 15 amino acids. Per germline, CDR1 SGHNT and CDR2 YYREEE (reference sequence). The V and J ends lost 5 bases and 5 bases, in that order; junction bases with no gene match: 9.

The chain combines TRBV6-6 with TRBJ2-1; TRBD2 agrees at 11 bases. V dropped 5 bases and J dropped 6; count of bases not matched to a gene: 9. This CDR3 spans 16 amino acids. Germline values: CDR1 MNHNY, CDR2 SVGAGI (reference sequence). CDR3 DNA: TGTGCCAGCAGTCCCAAGCTAGCGGGAGGACTCAATGAGCAGTTCTTC. Translating gives CASSPKLAGGLNEQFF.

The chain couples TRBV21-1 to TRBJ1-6; TRBD1 is the table's D call and was not checked against the DNA. TRBV21-1 is a pseudogene locus. This CDR3 region has 15 residues. The CDR3 DNA sequence: TGTGCCAGCAGCGACAGGGGCTCCTATAATTCACCCCTCCACTTT. Amino acid sequence: CASSDRGSYNSPLHF.

This clone has only one observation. The CDR3 sequence: CASSELVTNEKLFF. The DNA of the CDR3 is TGTGCCAGCAGTGAACTAGTAACTAATGAAAAACTGTTTTTT. The gene calls are TRBV2 and TRBJ1-4; D is unclear. Deletions cut 2 bases from V and 1 base from J, with 5 bases between. There are 14 residues in the CDR3. Germline CDR1 is SNHLY and CDR2 is FYNNEI.

The rearrangement uses TRBV27 and TRBJ1-1, with D uncertain. CDR1 MNHEY and CDR2 SMNVEV come from the germline V gene (reference sequence). This CDR3 contains 13 residues. The V and J ends lost 4 bases and 1 base respectively, with 7 bases between them. This chain's CDR3 is CASSSRSNTEAFF. CDR3 coding DNA: TGTGCCAGCAGTTCTAGGTCGAACACTGAAGCTTTCTTT.

This chain uses TRBV6-6 with TRBJ2-1; D may be TRBD2 (8 bases). CDR3 length: 16 residues. Trimming took off 2 bases at V and 5 bases at J, with 16 bases between the two ends. Germline CDR1 is MNHNY and CDR2 is SVGAGI (reference sequence). The CDR3 DNA reads TGTGCCAGCAGTTACAGGGGGCGTAGCGGGGACAATGAGCAGTTCTTC. It specifies CASSYRGRSGDNEQFF.

The chain uses TRBV5-1 and TRBJ2-7; 7 bases are a match to TRBD1. Trimming cost V 3 bases and J 0 bases; bases outside gene matches: 9. Germline-derived CDR1 and CDR2 are SGHRS and YFSETQ. This CDR3 is built from 16 residues. CDR3 loop: CASSWGTVGRSYEQYF. As DNA, the CDR3 is TGCGCCAGCAGCTGGGGGACAGTCGGGCGCTCCTACGAGCAGTACTTC.

This chain connects TRBV27 to TRBJ2-7; 13 positions match TRBD2. Unmatched junction bases numbered 4, after V lost 6 bases and J lost 2 bases. The CDR3 consists of 15 residues. Germline CDR1 and CDR2: MNHEY and SMNVEV (reference sequence). Written as DNA, the CDR3 is TGTGCCAGCAGATTAGGGACTAGCGGGGCCTACGAGCAGTACTTC. It translates to CASRLGTSGAYEQYF.

On this clone itself: A junction boundary mismatches the germline segment, possibly from a read error. This chain links TRBV7-9 with TRBJ2-7; 13 bases are a match to TRBD2. In germline, CDR1 is SEHNR, CDR2 FQNEAQ (reference sequence). The CDR3 is 15 amino acids. CDR3 DNA sequence: TGTTCCAGCGGACTTCGGACTAGCGGGAGAAGGGAGCAGTACTTC. Residues: CSSGLRTSGRREQYF.

The genes are TRBV5-1 and TRBJ1-3; D is unclear. The germline gives CDR1 SGHRS, CDR2 YFSETQ. The length of the CDR3 is 15 residues. V was trimmed by 0 bases and J by 0 bases, leaving 7 bases between them. CDR3 protein: CASSLGALSGNTIYF. In nucleotides, the CDR3 is TGCGCCAGCAGCTTGGGAGCCCTCTCTGGAAACACCATATATTTT.

V is TRBV11-2 and J is TRBJ2-7; TRBD1 matches at 7 bases. The CDR3 loop spans 16 amino acids. V lost 6 bases and J lost 1; bases outside the gene matches: 12. The V gene's germline CDR1 is SGHAT and CDR2 FQNNGV. Written as DNA, the CDR3 is TGTGCCAGCAGGGTTACCAGCTGGGACAGATCCTACGAGCAGTACTTC. Its translation is CASRVTSWDRSYEQYF.